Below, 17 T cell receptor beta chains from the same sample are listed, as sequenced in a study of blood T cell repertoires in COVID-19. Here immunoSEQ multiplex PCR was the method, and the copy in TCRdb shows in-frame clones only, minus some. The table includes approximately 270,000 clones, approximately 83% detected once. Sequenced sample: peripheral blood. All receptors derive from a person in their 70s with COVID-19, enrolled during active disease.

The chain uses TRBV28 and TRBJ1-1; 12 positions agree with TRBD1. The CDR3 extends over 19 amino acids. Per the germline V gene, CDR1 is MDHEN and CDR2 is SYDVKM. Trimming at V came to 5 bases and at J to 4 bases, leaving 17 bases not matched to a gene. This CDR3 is CASSLFRPGTGGLTTEAFF. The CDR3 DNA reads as TGTGCCAGCAGTCTATTCAGGCCCGGGACAGGGGGCTTGACCACTGAAGCTTTCTTT.

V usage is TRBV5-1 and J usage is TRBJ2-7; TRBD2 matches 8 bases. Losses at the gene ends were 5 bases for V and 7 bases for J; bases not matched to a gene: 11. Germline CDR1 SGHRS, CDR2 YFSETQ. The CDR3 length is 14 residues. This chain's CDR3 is CASRGTSGREEQYF. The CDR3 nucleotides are TGCGCCAGCAGGGGAACTAGCGGTCGTGAGGAGCAGTACTTC. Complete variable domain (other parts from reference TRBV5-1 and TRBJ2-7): KAGVTQTPRYLIKTRGQQVTLSCSPISGHRSVSWYQQTPGQGLQFLFEYFSETQRNKGNFPGRFSGRQFSNSRSEMNVSTLELGDSALYLCASRGTSGREEQYFGPGTRLTVT.

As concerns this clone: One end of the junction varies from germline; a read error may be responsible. The CDR3 protein is CASHNKPPGLAGAF. The CDR3 nucleotides are TGTGCCAGCCACAATAAACCCCCGGGACTAGCGGGGGCCTTT. The chain has TRBV5-6 and TRBJ2-3, with 14 nucleotides matching TRBD2. The CDR3 is 14 residues long. Germline assignment: CDR1 SGHDT and CDR2 YYEEEE.

The CDR3 reads CASSPVRTGANEQYF. CDR3 nucleotides: TGTGCCAGCTCACCGGTCAGAACAGGGGCCAACGAGCAGTACTTC. The chain links TRBV18 to TRBJ2-7; 7 nucleotides line up with TRBD1. Germline trimming cut 3 bases from V and 5 bases from J; bases unmatched to any gene: 10. Germline V gene sequence: CDR1 KGHSH, CDR2 LQKENI. CDR3 length: 15 amino acids.

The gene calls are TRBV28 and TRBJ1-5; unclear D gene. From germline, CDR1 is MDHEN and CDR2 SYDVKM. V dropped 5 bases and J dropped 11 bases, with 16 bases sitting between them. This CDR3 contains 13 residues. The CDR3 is CASSRTLGRAQHF. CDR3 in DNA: TGTGCCAGCAGTAGGACTCTTGGGAGGGCCCAGCATTTT.

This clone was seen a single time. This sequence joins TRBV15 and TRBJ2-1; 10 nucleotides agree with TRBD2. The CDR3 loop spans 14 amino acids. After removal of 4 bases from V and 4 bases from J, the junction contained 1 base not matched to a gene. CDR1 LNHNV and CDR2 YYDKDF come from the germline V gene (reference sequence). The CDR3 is CATSNSGRYNEQFF. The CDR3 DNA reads TGTGCCACCAGCAATAGCGGGAGGTACAATGAGCAGTTCTTC.

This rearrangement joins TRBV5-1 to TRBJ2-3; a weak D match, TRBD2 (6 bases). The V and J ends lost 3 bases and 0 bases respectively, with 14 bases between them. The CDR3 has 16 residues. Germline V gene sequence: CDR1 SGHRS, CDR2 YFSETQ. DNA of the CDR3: TGCGCCAGCAGCTCAGGACTATTACCTAGCACAGATACGCAGTATTTT. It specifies CASSSGLLPSTDTQYF.

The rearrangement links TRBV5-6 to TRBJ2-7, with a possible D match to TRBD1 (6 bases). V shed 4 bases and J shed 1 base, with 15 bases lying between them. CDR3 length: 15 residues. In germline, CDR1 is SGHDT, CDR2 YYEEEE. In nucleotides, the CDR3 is TGTGCCAGCAGCCACCTGCTTACAGGGTCCTACGAGCAGTACTTC. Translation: CASSHLLTGSYEQYF.

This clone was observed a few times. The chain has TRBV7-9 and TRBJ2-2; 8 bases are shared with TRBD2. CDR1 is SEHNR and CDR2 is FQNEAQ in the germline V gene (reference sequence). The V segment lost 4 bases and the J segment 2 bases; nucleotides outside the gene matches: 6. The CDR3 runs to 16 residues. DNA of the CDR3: TGTGCCAGCAGCTCCCTTAGCGGGGCTAACACCGGGGAGCTGTTTTTT. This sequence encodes CASSSLSGANTGELFF.

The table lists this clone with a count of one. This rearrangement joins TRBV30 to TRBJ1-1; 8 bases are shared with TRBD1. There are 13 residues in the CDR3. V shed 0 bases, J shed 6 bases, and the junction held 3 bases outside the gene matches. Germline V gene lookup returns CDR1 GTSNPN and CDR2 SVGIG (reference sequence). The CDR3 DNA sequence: TGTGCCTGGAGTGTACAGGGGGGGGCTGAAGCTTTCTTT. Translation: CAWSVQGGAEAFF. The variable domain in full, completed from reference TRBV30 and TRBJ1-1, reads SQTIHQWPATLVQPVGSPLSLECTVEGTSNPNLYWYRQAAGRGLQLLFYSVGIGQISSEVPQNLSASRPQDRQFILSSKKLLLSDSGFYLCAWSVQGGAEAFFGQGTRLTVV.

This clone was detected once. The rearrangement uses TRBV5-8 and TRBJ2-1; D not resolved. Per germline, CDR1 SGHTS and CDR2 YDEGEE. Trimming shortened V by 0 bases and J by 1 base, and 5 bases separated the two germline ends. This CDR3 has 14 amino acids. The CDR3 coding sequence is TGTGCCAGCAGCTTGGGAGAATCCTACAATGAGCAGTTCTTC. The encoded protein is CASSLGESYNEQFF.

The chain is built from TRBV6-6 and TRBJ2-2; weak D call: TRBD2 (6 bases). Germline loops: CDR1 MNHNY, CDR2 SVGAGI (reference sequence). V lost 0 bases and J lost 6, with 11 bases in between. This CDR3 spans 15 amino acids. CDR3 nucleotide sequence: TGTGCCAGCAGTTACTCGGGGGGTGAGGCCGGGGAGCTGTTTTTT. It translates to CASSYSGGEAGELFF.

The CDR3 region is CASSAAAAGGYEQYF. CDR3 bases: TGTGCCAGCAGCGCCGCGGCGGCAGGGGGCTACGAGCAGTACTTC. This sequence joins TRBV7-2 and TRBJ2-7; 7 bases fit TRBD1. CDR1 SGHTA and CDR2 FQGNSA come from the germline V gene. V lost 5 bases, J lost 3 bases, and 10 bases stayed unmatched. CDR3 length equals 15 residues.

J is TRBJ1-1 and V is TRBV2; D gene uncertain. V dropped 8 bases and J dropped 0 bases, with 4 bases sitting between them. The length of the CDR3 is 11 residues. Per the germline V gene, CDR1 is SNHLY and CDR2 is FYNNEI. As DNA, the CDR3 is TGTGCCAGCGCGCTGAACACTGAAGCTTTCTTT. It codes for CASALNTEAFF.

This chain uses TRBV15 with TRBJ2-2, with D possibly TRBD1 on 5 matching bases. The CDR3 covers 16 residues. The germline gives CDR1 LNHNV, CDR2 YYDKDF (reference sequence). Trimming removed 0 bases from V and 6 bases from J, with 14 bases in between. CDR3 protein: CATSRDLSGRAGELFF. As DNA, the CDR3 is TGTGCCACCAGCAGAGATTTGTCAGGGCGTGCCGGGGAGCTGTTTTTT.

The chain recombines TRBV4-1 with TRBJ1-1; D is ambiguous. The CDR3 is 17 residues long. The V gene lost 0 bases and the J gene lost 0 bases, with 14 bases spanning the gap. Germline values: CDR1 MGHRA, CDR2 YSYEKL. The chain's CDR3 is CASSQDPPGRLNTEAFF. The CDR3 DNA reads TGCGCCAGCAGCCAAGATCCTCCCGGGAGACTGAACACTGAAGCTTTCTTT.

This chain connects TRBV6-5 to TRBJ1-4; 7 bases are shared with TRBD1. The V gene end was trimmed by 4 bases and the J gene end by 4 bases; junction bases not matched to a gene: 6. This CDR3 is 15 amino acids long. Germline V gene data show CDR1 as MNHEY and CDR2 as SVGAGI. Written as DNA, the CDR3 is TGTGCCAGCAGTTCGCGGGACAGACTTAATGAAAAACTGTTTTTT. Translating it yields CASSSRDRLNEKLFF.